These 3 T cell receptor beta chains came from one sample sequenced in a study of response to subunit inactivated influenza vaccine (dated by TCRdb to between 2018 and 2020). Receptors were amplified or captured by RT-PCR. The sample was run on an Illumina HiSeq 2500. Starting from the raw public reads, TCRdb applied fastp trimming at Q25, assembled clones with MiXCR and retained in-frame beta chains. CDR3 protein sequences are deduplicated, and each keeps its most common genes and DNA. This sample comprises about 540,000 distinct CDR3 sequences, under 30% of them detected only once. About 3% of the sample is in the top ten clones. The data were also submitted as part of a second study, on T cells expressing NK-cell markers. The second study reports: TCR beta cDNA libraries were made by 5'RACE template switching that added a universal primer site and unique molecular identifiers.

The sample in question was CD4+ T cells sorted from PBMCs, obtained about 12 days after vaccination. Every receptor here comes from a middle-aged man who received an inactivated influenza vaccine. Donor details come from another sample of the same person, matched by shared clones.

The sample holds a few counts of this clonotype. The chain is built from TRBV3-1 and TRBJ2-1, with a possible D match to TRBD2 (5 bases). V was shortened by 6 bases and J by 5 bases, with 8 bases between the two germline ends. CDR3 length equals 12 residues. Germline V gene sequence: CDR1 LGHDT, CDR2 YNNKEL (reference sequence). CDR3 protein: CASRLEDNEQFF. The CDR3, as DNA: TGTGCCAGCAGACTAGAGGACAATGAGCAGTTCTTC.

This clonotype was detected only a few times. The gene calls are TRBV7-3 and TRBJ2-2; a weak D match, TRBD2 (6 bases). The germline V and J ends were trimmed by 3 bases and 1 base, with 12 bases remaining between them. Germline lookup yields CDR1 SGHTA and CDR2 FQGTGA. This CDR3 region has 16 residues. The CDR3, as DNA: TGTGCCAGCAGCTTCTTCGGGACTCTGAACACCGGGGAGCTGTTTTTT. As protein: CASSFFGTLNTGELFF.

This clonotype turned up a few times. The V call is TRBV12-3 or TRBV12-4, the J call TRBJ2-2; 7 nucleotides match TRBD1. The V gene end was trimmed by 7 bases and the J gene end by 3 bases; junction bases not matched to a gene: 14. This CDR3 region has 17 residues. The CDR3 here is CASTATGTQRDTGELFF. The CDR3 coding sequence is TGTGCCAGCACCGCGACAGGGACCCAACGGGACACCGGGGAGCTGTTTTTT.